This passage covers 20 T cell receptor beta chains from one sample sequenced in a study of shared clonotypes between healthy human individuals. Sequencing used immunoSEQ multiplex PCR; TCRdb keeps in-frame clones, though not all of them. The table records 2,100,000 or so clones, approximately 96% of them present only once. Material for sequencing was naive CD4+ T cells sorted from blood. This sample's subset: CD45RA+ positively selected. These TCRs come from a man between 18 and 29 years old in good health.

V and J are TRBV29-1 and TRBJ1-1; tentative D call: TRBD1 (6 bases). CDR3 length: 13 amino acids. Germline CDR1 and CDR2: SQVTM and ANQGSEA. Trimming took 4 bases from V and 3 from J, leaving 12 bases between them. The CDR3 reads CSVVPGHYTEAFF. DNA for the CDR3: TGCAGCGTTGTTCCGGGACATTACACTGAAGCTTTCTTT.

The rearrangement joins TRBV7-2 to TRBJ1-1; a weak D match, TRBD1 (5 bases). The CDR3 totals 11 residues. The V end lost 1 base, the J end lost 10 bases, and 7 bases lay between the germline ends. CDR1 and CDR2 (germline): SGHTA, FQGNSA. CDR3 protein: CASSLGTGAFF. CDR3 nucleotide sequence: TGTGCCAGCAGCTTAGGCACAGGAGCTTTCTTT.

CDR3 DNA: TGTGCCTGGAGTGGCCTCGGACCTGAAAAACTGTTTTTT. Translation: CAWSGLGPEKLFF. This sequence joins TRBV30 and TRBJ1-4, with no clear D. The CDR3 consists of 13 residues. CDR1 is GTSNPN and CDR2 is SVGIG in the germline V gene (reference sequence). Trimming pared 1 base from V and 7 bases from J, leaving 10 bases between.

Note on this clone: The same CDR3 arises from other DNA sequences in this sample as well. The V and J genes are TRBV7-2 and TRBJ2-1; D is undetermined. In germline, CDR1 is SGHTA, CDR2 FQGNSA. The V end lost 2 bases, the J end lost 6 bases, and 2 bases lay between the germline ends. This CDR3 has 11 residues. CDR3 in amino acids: CASSLINEQFF. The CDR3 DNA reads TGTGCCAGCAGCTTAATCAATGAGCAGTTCTTC. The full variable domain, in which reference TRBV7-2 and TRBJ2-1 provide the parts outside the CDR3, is GAGVSQSPSNKVTEKGKDVELRCDPISGHTALYWYRQSLGQGLEFLIYFQGNSAPDKSGLPSDRFSAERTGGSVSTLTIQRTQQEDSAVYLCASSLINEQFFGPGTRLTVL.

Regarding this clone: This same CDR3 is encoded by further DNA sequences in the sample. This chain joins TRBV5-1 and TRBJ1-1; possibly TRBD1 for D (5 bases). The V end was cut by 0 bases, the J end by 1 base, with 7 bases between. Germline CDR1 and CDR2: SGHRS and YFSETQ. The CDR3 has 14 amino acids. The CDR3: CASSLVTGNTEAFF. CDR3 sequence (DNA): TGCGCCAGCAGCTTGGTCACAGGGAACACTGAAGCTTTCTTT.

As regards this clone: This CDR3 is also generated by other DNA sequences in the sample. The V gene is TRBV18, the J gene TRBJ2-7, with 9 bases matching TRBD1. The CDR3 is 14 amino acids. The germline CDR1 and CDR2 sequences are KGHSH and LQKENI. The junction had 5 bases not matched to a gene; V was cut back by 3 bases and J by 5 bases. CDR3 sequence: CASSPGQGRNEQYF. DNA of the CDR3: TGTGCCAGCTCACCGGGACAGGGACGGAACGAGCAGTACTTC.

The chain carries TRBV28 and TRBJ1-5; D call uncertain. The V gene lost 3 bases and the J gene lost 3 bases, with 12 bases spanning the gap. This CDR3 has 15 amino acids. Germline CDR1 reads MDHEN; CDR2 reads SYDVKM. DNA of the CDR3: TGTGCCAGCAGTTTGGGGAAAGGATCCAATCAGCCCCAGCATTTT. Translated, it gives CASSLGKGSNQPQHF.

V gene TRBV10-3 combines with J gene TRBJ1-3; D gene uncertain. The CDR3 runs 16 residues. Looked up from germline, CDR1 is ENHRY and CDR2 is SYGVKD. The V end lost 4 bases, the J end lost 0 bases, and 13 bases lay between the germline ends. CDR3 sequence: CAISGGPAFSGNTIYF. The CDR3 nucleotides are TGTGCCATCAGTGGGGGTCCGGCATTCTCTGGAAACACCATATATTTT.

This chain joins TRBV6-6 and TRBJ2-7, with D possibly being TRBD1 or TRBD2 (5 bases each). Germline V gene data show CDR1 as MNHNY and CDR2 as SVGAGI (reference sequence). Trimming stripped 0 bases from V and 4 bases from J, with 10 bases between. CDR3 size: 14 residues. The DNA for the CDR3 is TGTGCCAGCAGTTACTCCCGGGACCGATACGAGCAGTACTTC. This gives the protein CASSYSRDRYEQYF.

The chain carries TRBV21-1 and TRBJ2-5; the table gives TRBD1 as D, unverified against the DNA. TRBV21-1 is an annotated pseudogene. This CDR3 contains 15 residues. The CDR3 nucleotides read TGTGCCAGCAGAAAGGGGACAGGGGTGCAAGAGACCCAGTACTTC. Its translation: CASRKGTGVQETQYF.

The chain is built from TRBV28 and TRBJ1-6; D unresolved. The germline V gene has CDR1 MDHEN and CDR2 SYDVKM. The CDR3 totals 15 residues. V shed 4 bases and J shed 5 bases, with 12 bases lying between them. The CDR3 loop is CASSSSETNNSPLHF. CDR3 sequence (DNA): TGTGCCAGCAGTTCCTCCGAGACTAATAATTCACCCCTCCACTTT. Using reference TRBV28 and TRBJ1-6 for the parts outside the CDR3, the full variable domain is DVKVTQSSRYLVKRTGEKVFLECVQDMDHENMFWYRQDPGLGLRLIYFSYDVKMKEKGDIPEGYSVSREKKERFSLILESASTNQTSMYLCASSSSETNNSPLHFGNGTRLTVT.

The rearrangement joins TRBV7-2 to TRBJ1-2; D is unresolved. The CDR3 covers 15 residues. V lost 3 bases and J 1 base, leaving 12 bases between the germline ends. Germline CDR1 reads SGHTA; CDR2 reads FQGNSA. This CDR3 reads CASSLDGALNYGYTF. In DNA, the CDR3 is TGTGCCAGCAGCTTGGACGGAGCCCTTAACTATGGCTACACCTTC.

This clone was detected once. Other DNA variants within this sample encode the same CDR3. CDR3 residues: CSASTDYEQYF. The CDR3 nucleotides are TGCAGTGCTAGCACAGACTACGAGCAGTACTTC. The chain has TRBV20-1 and TRBJ2-7; no clear D gene. The V end was cut by 3 bases, the J end by 3 bases, with 6 bases between. Germline V gives CDR1 DFQATT, CDR2 SNEGSKA (reference sequence). This CDR3 comprises 11 residues.

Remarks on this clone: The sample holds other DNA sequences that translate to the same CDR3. CDR3 amino acids: CASSLGPNTEAFF. CDR3 sequence (DNA): TGCGCCAGCAGCTTGGGACCGAACACTGAAGCTTTCTTT. The chain joins TRBV5-1 to TRBJ1-1; no clear D. Germline V CDR1 and CDR2: SGHRS, YFSETQ. V was pared by 0 bases and J by 1 base, with 4 bases between. The CDR3 consists of 13 residues. The full variable domain, in which reference TRBV5-1 and TRBJ1-1 provide the parts outside the CDR3, is KAGVTQTPRYLIKTRGQQVTLSCSPISGHRSVSWYQQTPGQGLQFLFEYFSETQRNKGNFPGRFSGRQFSNSRSEMNVSTLELGDSALYLCASSLGPNTEAFFGQGTRLTVV.

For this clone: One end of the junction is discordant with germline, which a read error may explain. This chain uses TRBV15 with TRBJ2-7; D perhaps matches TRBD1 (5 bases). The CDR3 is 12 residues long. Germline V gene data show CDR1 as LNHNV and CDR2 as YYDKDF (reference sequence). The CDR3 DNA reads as TGTGCCACCAGCGGAGACAGCTACGAGCAGTACTTC. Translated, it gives CATSGDSYEQYF.

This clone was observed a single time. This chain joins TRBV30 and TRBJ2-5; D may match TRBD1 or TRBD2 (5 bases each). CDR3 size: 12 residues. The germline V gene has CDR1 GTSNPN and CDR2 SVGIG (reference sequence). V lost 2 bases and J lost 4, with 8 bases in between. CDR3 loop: CAWSKGTETQYF. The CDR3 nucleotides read TGTGCCTGGAGTAAGGGGACAGAGACCCAGTACTTC.

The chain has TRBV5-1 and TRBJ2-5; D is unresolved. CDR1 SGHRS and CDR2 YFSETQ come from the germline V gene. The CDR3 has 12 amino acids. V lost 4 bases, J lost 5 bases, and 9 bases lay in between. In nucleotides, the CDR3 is TGCGCCAGCAGCCACCCGTCTGAGACCCAGTACTTC. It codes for CASSHPSETQYF.

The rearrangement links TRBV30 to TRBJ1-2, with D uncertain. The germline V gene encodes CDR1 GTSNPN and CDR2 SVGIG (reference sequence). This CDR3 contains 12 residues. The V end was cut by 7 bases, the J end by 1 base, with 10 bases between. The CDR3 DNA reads TGTGCCTCCCAACAAGATAACTATGGCTACACCTTC. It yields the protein CASQQDNYGYTF.

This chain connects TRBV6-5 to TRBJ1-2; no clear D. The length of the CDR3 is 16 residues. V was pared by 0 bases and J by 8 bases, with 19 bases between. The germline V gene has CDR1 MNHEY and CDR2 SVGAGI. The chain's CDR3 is CASSYSKGQASAGYTF. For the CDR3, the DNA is TGTGCCAGCAGTTACTCGAAAGGTCAAGCCTCTGCCGGCTACACCTTC.

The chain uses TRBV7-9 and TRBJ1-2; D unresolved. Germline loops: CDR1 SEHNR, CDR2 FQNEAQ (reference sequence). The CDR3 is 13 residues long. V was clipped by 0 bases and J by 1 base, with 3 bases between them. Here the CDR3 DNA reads TGTGCCAGCAGCTTAGCGTTTAACTATGGCTACACCTTC. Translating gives CASSLAFNYGYTF.